There are a few counts of the clone carrying this T cell receptor beta chain. MiXCR was run by TCRdb on the RACE reads, yielding one entry per CDR3 protein. The sample has 150,000 to 200,000 distinct CDR3 sequences, around 22% seen once. This sample stems from a study of human T cells and chemical hapten exposure. Study as a whole: Sensitization involved placing 2% DPC onto a roughly 2 cm by roughly 2 cm region of upper inner arm skin. Read at 6 days, the patch tests placed 0.01% DPC on the upper back.

As to time point: patch test 1, 2 weeks after DPC sensitization. Described treatment: therapeutic diphenylcyclopropenone sensitization with weekly scalp DPC. Germline loops: CDR1 DFQATT, CDR2 SNEGSKA (reference sequence). The V end lost 6 bases, the J end lost 8 bases, and 14 bases lay between the germline ends. CDR3 size: 12 residues. The input for sequencing was whole blood, taken in connection with sensitization to the hapten diphenylcyclopropenone (DPC). The V gene is TRBV20-1, the J gene TRBJ2-1; no clear D gene. The sequence was obtained from a woman between 45 and 65 years old with alopecia areata. Some clones in this sample may be carry-over from other donors' samples. This CDR3 reads CSATPAWDEQFF. CDR3 nucleotides: TGCAGTGCCACTCCGGCGTGGGATGAGCAGTTCTTC.